The rows below give T cell receptor beta chains drawn from one sample of a study of blood T cell repertoires in COVID-19. Data came from immunoSEQ multiplex PCR; TCRdb stores just in-frame clones and leaves some out. The table records more than 200,000 clones, less than 90% of them present only once. Material: peripheral blood. Receptors were obtained from a man in his fifties or sixties with acute or convalescent COVID-19. CDR3s include the opening cysteine and the closing phenylalanine or tryptophan. The order of the fields is clone size, J gene, D gene, V gene, CDR3 length, CDR3 protein, CDR3 DNA. D genes are given only for firm matches. The size entry is marked missing in some rows and otherwise reads once, few, many or a size class.

>many|TRBJ1-1|-|TRBV21-1|14
CASSLNRGFTEAFF
TGTGCCAGCAGCCTCAACAGGGGTTTCACTGAAGCTTTCTTT
>-|TRBJ2-7|-|TRBV18|14
CASSPGDSLYEQYF
TGTGCCAGCTCACCAGGAGACAGCCTCTACGAGCAGTACTTC
>-|TRBJ2-2|TRBD2|TRBV27|15
CASRKSGTHTGELFF
TGTGCCAGCAGAAAAAGCGGGACCCACACCGGGGAGCTGTTTTTT
>-|TRBJ2-4|TRBD1|TRBV6-5|16
CASSYRGQGAKNIQYF
TGTGCCAGCAGTTACAGGGGACAGGGGGCCAAAAACATTCAGTACTTC
>-|TRBJ1-2|-|TRBV18|17
CASSPRIRTEKPYGYTF
TGTGCCAGCTCACCGAGAATTAGGACAGAGAAACCCTATGGCTACACCTTC
>-|TRBJ2-3|TRBD2|TRBV11-1|16
CASSSGTSEYTDTQYF
TGTGCCAGCAGCTCAGGGACTAGCGAATACACAGATACGCAGTATTTT
>many|TRBJ2-3|TRBD2|TRBV18|14
CASSPGRAPDTQYF
TGTGCCAGCTCACCAGGGAGGGCACCAGATACGCAGTATTTT
>-|TRBJ1-2|TRBD1|TRBV6-5|14
CASVVGTGVHGYTF
TGTGCAAGCGTCGTTGGGACAGGGGTTCATGGCTACACCTTC
>-|TRBJ2-3|TRBD2|TRBV19|17
CASSIDRSGRGTDTQYF
TGTGCCAGTAGTATAGATAGAAGCGGGAGAGGTACAGATACGCAGTATTTT
>once|TRBJ2-7|-|TRBV28|14
CASTAVRDSYEQYF
TGTGCCAGCACCGCCGTCAGGGACTCCTACGAGCAGTACTTC
>-|TRBJ1-1|TRBD1|TRBV11-2|14
CASSRHTGTAEAFF
TGTGCCAGCAGCCGCCACACCGGGACAGCTGAAGCTTTCTTT
>-|TRBJ1-1|-|TRBV25-1|14
CASSGLVPRERAFF
TGTGCCAGCAGTGGGTTGGTGCCCCGGGAGCGAGCTTTCTTT
>-|TRBJ2-5|TRBD2|TRBV5-4|16
CASSAGLAGGQETQYF
TGTGCCAGCAGCGCTGGACTAGCGGGGGGGCAAGAGACCCAGTACTTC
>-|TRBJ1-5|-|TRBV2|12
CASEGSNQPQHF
TGTGCCAGCGAGGGCAGCAATCAGCCCCAGCATTTT
>-|TRBJ1-6|TRBD1|TRBV7-8|14
CASSPDRGGSPLHF
TGTGCCAGCAGCCCGGACAGGGGGGGTTCACCCCTCCACTTT
>-|TRBJ2-3|-|TRBV18|18
CASSPRGGVVRGTDTQYF
TGTGCCAGCTCACCACGTGGAGGGGTGGTTAGGGGCACAGATACGCAGTATTTT
>-|TRBJ1-5|-|TRBV7-2|14
CASSQWRGYQPQHF
TGTGCCAGCAGCCAATGGCGGGGTTATCAGCCCCAGCATTTT
>-|TRBJ2-5|TRBD2|TRBV5-5|15
CASSFFRGVQETQYF
TGTGCCAGCAGCTTTTTTCGGGGGGTCCAAGAGACCCAGTACTTC
>-|TRBJ2-7|-|TRBV7-9|13
CASSPNGYNEQYF
TGTGCCAGCAGCCCGAACGGGTATAACGAGCAGTACTTC
>-|TRBJ2-2|-|TRBV6-5|13
CASSLGQTGELFF
TGTGCCAGCAGTCTAGGACAGACCGGGGAGCTGTTTTTT
>-|TRBJ1-1|-|TRBV5-1|12
CASSLQGAEAFF
TGCGCCAGCAGCTTGCAAGGGGCCGAAGCTTTCTTT
>-|TRBJ1-4|TRBD1|TRBV28|17
CASSLYGQGVVNEKLFF
TGTGCCAGCAGCCTATACGGACAGGGGGTGGTTAATGAAAAACTGTTTTTT
>-|TRBJ1-3|-|TRBV3-1/TRBV3-2|13
CASSHRSGNTIYF
TGTGCCAGCAGCCATCGTAGCGGGAACACCATATATTTT
>-|TRBJ2-1|TRBD1|TRBV9|16
CASSVAGQGAPWEQFF
TGTGCCAGCAGCGTAGCCGGACAGGGGGCGCCTTGGGAGCAGTTCTTC
>few|TRBJ2-7|TRBD1|TRBV11-2|15
CASSSGQGVSYEQYF
TGTGCCAGCAGCTCAGGACAGGGGGTCTCCTACGAGCAGTACTTC
>-|TRBJ2-1|TRBD1|TRBV5-1|13
CASSRGQGDEQFF
TGCGCCAGCAGCCGGGGACAGGGGGATGAGCAGTTCTTC
>-|TRBJ2-7|TRBD2|TRBV29-1|12
CSVQTSAREQYF
TGCAGCGTTCAGACTAGCGCGAGGGAGCAGTACTTC
>-|TRBJ1-4|TRBD1|TRBV5-1|16
CASSKGQGATNEKLFF
TGCGCCAGCAGCAAGGGACAGGGAGCAACTAATGAAAAACTGTTTTTT
>-|TRBJ2-2|-|TRBV7-9|14
CASSLRGNTGELFF
TGTGCCAGCAGCCTGCGGGGGAACACCGGGGAGCTGTTTTTT
>-|TRBJ1-4|-|TRBV5-1|14
CASSLAGTNEKLFF
TGCGCCAGCAGCTTAGCAGGCACTAATGAAAAACTGTTTTTT
>-|TRBJ2-1|-|TRBV12-3/TRBV12-4|12
CASWTPYNEQFF
TGTGCCAGCTGGACTCCGTACAATGAGCAGTTCTTC
>-|TRBJ2-7|TRBD1|TRBV7-9|15
CASSPPGGLTYEQYF
TGTGCCAGCAGCCCCCCAGGGGGCTTAACGTACGAGCAGTACTTC
>-|TRBJ2-2|TRBD2|TRBV28|17
CASRSPKTSGKGGELFF
TGTGCCAGCAGATCCCCGAAGACTAGCGGGAAGGGCGGGGAGCTGTTTTTT
>once|TRBJ1-1|TRBD1|TRBV5-1|14
CASSPQGWDTEAFF
TGCGCCAGCAGCCCACAGGGGTGGGACACTGAAGCTTTCTTT
>-|TRBJ2-2|-|TRBV7-2|16
CASSLRAAPNTGELFF
TGTGCCAGCAGCCTGAGAGCGGCCCCGAACACCGGGGAGCTGTTTTTT
>-|TRBJ1-3|-|TRBV19|14
CASSMGTSGNTIYF
TGTGCCAGTAGTATGGGGACATCTGGAAACACCATATATTTT
>-|TRBJ2-7|TRBD2|TRBV7-2|16
CASSLNVREPSYEQYF
TGTGCCAGCAGCTTAAATGTGCGGGAGCCCTCCTACGAGCAGTACTTC
>-|TRBJ1-1|-|TRBV1|14
CTSSRQGSNTEAFF
TGCACCAGCAGTCGGCAGGGGAGTAACACTGAAGCTTTCTTT
>-|TRBJ2-3|-|TRBV19|14
CASSVRTSTDTQYF
TGTGCCAGTAGTGTACGAACTAGCACAGATACGCAGTATTTT
>-|TRBJ2-7|-|TRBV30|13
CAWSVPGINEQYF
TGTGCCTGGAGTGTACCAGGGATAAACGAGCAGTACTTC
>-|TRBJ1-5|-|TRBV19|16
CASSSPRLGLNQPQHF
TGTGCCAGTAGTTCCCCCCGTCTTGGACTCAATCAGCCCCAGCATTTT
>-|TRBJ1-6|TRBD1|TRBV18|14
CASSPTGGNSPLHF
TGTGCCAGCTCACCAACAGGGGGTAATTCACCCCTCCACTTT
>-|TRBJ2-3|-|TRBV21-1|14
CASSTGSGRDTQYF
TGTGCCAGCAGCACGGGTAGCGGGAGGGATACGCAGTATTTT
>-|TRBJ2-5|-|TRBV5-4|15
CASSLARGNQETQYF
TGTGCCAGCAGCTTGGCCCGGGGAAACCAAGAGACCCAGTACTTC
>-|TRBJ1-3|-|TRBV5-1|15
CASSLAGAGRNTIYF
TGCGCCAGCAGCTTGGCCGGAGCAGGGAGAAACACCATATATTTT
>few|TRBJ2-7|TRBD2|TRBV19|16
CASSDRTSGRLKEQYF
TGTGCCAGTAGTGATCGGACTAGCGGGAGGCTTAAAGAGCAGTACTTC
>-|TRBJ2-1|-|TRBV24-1|19
CATSDLDEQEASSYNEQFF
TGTGCCACCAGTGATTTGGATGAGCAGGAGGCGAGCTCCTACAATGAGCAGTTCTTC
>-|TRBJ2-7|-|TRBV4-3|18
CASSQYMAGISDSYEQYF
TGCGCCAGCAGCCAATATATGGCAGGGATTTCCGACTCCTACGAGCAGTACTTC
>-|TRBJ2-7|-|TRBV19|14
CASKTGEVTDEQYF
TGTGCCAGCAAAACAGGGGAGGTTACAGACGAGCAGTACTTC
>-|TRBJ2-1|-|TRBV11-2|14
CASSYLEGPNEQFF
TGTGCCAGCAGCTACTTGGAGGGGCCCAATGAGCAGTTCTTC
>once|TRBJ1-2|-|TRBV6-5|14
CASSPWGSGLGYTF
TGTGCCAGCAGCCCCTGGGGCAGTGGCCTTGGCTACACCTTC
>-|TRBJ2-1|TRBD1|TRBV19|14
CASTRTGGINEQFF
TGTGCCAGTACCCGGACAGGGGGGATCAATGAGCAGTTCTTC
>-|TRBJ1-2|-|TRBV18|15
CASSPLAGIGYGYTF
TGTGCCAGCTCACCGCTGGCGGGAATCGGCTATGGCTACACCTTC
>-|TRBJ2-1|TRBD1|TRBV18|16
CASSPPTGGRFNEQFF
TGTGCCAGCTCACCCCCGACAGGGGGCAGGTTCAATGAGCAGTTCTTC